Below are 24 T cell receptor beta chains sequenced from a single sample in a study of blood T cell repertoires in COVID-19. Repertoires were generated with immunoSEQ multiplex PCR, while TCRdb's copy carries only in-frame clones and drops some. This sample yields fewer than 300,000 clones, of which around 90% are seen a single time; roughly 0.8% belongs to the top ten. Sequences were obtained from peripheral blood. The receptors originated from a young woman with acute or convalescent COVID-19.

This clone was counted a few times. J is TRBJ1-5 and V is TRBV19, with 10 bases matching TRBD1. Germline lookup yields CDR1 LNHDA and CDR2 SQIVND (reference sequence). Trimming cost V 7 bases and J 0 bases; bases outside gene matches: 9. CDR3 length equals 17 residues. DNA of the CDR3: TGTGCCAGTACCGACCGGGACAGGGGATATAGCAATCAGCCCCAGCATTTT. Translation gives CASTDRDRGYSNQPQHF.

The chain links TRBV19 to TRBJ2-7; TRBD2 aligns across 8 bases. V was pared by 4 bases and J by 6 bases, with 8 bases of the junction left unmatched. Germline lookup yields CDR1 LNHDA and CDR2 SQIVND (reference sequence). This CDR3 has 14 residues. CDR3 sequence: CASSTRGLVFEQYF. The CDR3 DNA is TGTGCCAGTAGTACGAGGGGACTAGTTTTCGAGCAGTACTTC.

This chain joins TRBV27 and TRBJ2-7, with a tentative D call TRBD1 (5 bases). Trimming took 0 bases from V and 6 from J, leaving 15 bases between them. Germline V gives CDR1 MNHEY, CDR2 SMNVEV (reference sequence). The CDR3 runs to 15 residues. The CDR3 region has the DNA TGTGCCAGCAGTTTATCTCCAGGGCAATTGAGCGAGCAGTACTTC. Amino acids: CASSLSPGQLSEQYF.

V and J are TRBV19 and TRBJ1-1, with D uncertain. Trimming took 2 bases from V and 5 from J, leaving 9 bases between them. This CDR3 has 13 amino acids. CDR1 and CDR2 (germline): LNHDA, SQIVND (reference sequence). CDR3 sequence: CASSIKRVTEAFF. CDR3 coding DNA: TGTGCCAGTAGTATAAAGCGGGTAACTGAAGCTTTCTTT.

The gene calls are TRBV5-6 and TRBJ1-1; D gene unclear. The germline CDR1 and CDR2 sequences are SGHDT and YYEEEE. The V gene lost 0 bases and the J gene lost 7 bases, with 10 bases spanning the gap. There are 13 residues in the CDR3. The CDR3 reads CASSLGSVSEAFF. For the CDR3, the DNA is TGTGCCAGCAGCTTGGGTTCGGTGAGTGAAGCTTTCTTT.

To note about this clone: The sample holds other DNA sequences that translate to the same CDR3. The chain joins TRBV4-2 to TRBJ1-5; the D gene is possibly TRBD1 (6 bases). Germline values: CDR1 LGHNA, CDR2 YNFKEQ. V was trimmed by 0 bases and J by 0 bases, leaving 15 bases between them. There are 18 residues in the CDR3. The CDR3 reads CASSQDKTRGHSNQPQHF. Here the CDR3 DNA reads TGTGCCAGCAGCCAAGATAAGACAAGGGGACATAGCAATCAGCCCCAGCATTTT.

This sequence joins TRBV19 and TRBJ1-2; maybe TRBD1 (5 bases). V was clipped by 7 bases and J by 1 base, with 22 bases between them. In germline, CDR1 is LNHDA, CDR2 SQIVND (reference sequence). The CDR3 loop spans 17 amino acids. DNA for the CDR3: TGTGCCAGTACAACAACCCGGACAAGTACTATTAACTATGGCTACACCTTC. Translated, it gives CASTTTRTSTINYGYTF.

Note on this clone: Distinct nucleotide sequences in the sample also encode this CDR3. The chain has TRBV9 and TRBJ2-2; 9 nucleotides line up with TRBD1. CDR3 length equals 16 residues. V shed 4 bases, J shed 0 bases, and the junction held 4 bases outside the gene matches. Germline-derived CDR1 and CDR2 are SGDLS and YYNGEE. The CDR3 is CASSFRDRANTGELFF. Written as DNA, the CDR3 is TGTGCCAGCAGCTTCCGGGACAGGGCGAACACCGGGGAGCTGTTTTTT.

The V gene is TRBV7-9, the J gene TRBJ2-7, with D perhaps TRBD1 (6 bases). V gave up 3 bases and J gave up 5 bases, with 11 bases separating them. This CDR3 comprises 13 residues. Germline loops: CDR1 SEHNR, CDR2 FQNEAQ (reference sequence). This CDR3 is CASSFWGRHEQYF. In DNA, the CDR3 is TGTGCCAGCAGCTTTTGGGGGCGTCACGAGCAGTACTTC. The full variable domain, in which reference TRBV7-9 and TRBJ2-7 provide the parts outside the CDR3, is DTGVSQNPRHKITKRGQNVTFRCDPISEHNRLYWYRQTLGQGPEFLTYFQNEAQLEKSRLLSDRFSAERPKGSFSTLEIQRTEQGDSAMYLCASSFWGRHEQYFGPGTRLTVT.

The CDR3 DNA reads TGTGCTAGTGCCAGGGGCACCCTCTCTGGGGCCAACGTCCTGACTTTC. This sequence encodes CASARGTLSGANVLTF. The chain couples TRBV12-5 to TRBJ2-6; weak D call: TRBD1 (6 bases). Looked up from germline, CDR1 is LGHNT and CDR2 is FRNRAP. The CDR3 length is 16 residues. V was clipped by 7 bases and J by 0 bases, with 13 bases between them.

The V and J genes are TRBV5-1 and TRBJ1-1, with D possibly matching TRBD1 (6 bases). V dropped 0 bases and J dropped 4 bases, with 10 bases sitting between them. In germline, CDR1 is SGHRS, CDR2 YFSETQ. This CDR3 spans 14 amino acids. This CDR3 reads CASSLAGDRTEAFF. The CDR3 nucleotides are TGCGCCAGCAGCTTGGCAGGGGACCGCACTGAAGCTTTCTTT.

The rearrangement uses TRBV27 and TRBJ1-3; D uncertain. Germline V gene data show CDR1 as MNHEY and CDR2 as SMNVEV (reference sequence). The CDR3 is 14 residues long. Trimming cost V 6 bases and J 4 bases, with 13 bases left between them. CDR3 bases: TGTGCCAGCAGCCTAAAAGAAAACGGAAACACCATATATTTT. This sequence encodes CASSLKENGNTIYF.

V is TRBV7-2 and J is TRBJ2-7; 10 bases match TRBD2. Losses at the gene ends were 7 bases for V and 6 bases for J; bases not matched to a gene: 12. This CDR3 spans 15 amino acids. Germline CDR1 is SGHTA and CDR2 is FQGNSA. CDR3 loop: CASIVQAGGPGEQYF. The DNA of the CDR3 is TGTGCCAGCATCGTACAAGCGGGAGGGCCGGGCGAGCAGTACTTC.

The chain joins TRBV19 to TRBJ2-1, with TRBD2 identical over 7 bases. The CDR3 covers 14 residues. CDR1 and CDR2 from the germline V gene are LNHDA and SQIVND (reference sequence). Trimming removed 8 bases from V and 8 bases from J; junction bases left unmatched: 12. The CDR3: CASCLGGGGDEQFF. The CDR3 DNA follows: TGTGCCAGTTGTCTGGGCGGGGGAGGGGATGAGCAGTTCTTC.

The chain links TRBV4-3 to TRBJ1-2; 7 bases map to TRBD1. The CDR3 has 17 residues. Germline V gene lookup returns CDR1 LGHNA and CDR2 YSLEER. J gave up 4 bases and V 0 bases, and 11 bases lay outside the gene matches. CDR3 in amino acids: CASSQDTGTELSYGYTF. The CDR3 DNA follows: TGCGCCAGCAGCCAAGATACCGGGACAGAGCTTTCCTATGGCTACACCTTC.

The chain carries TRBV3-1 (or the pseudogene TRBV3-2) and TRBJ2-2; tentative D call: TRBD2 (5 bases). Germline lookup yields CDR1 LGHDT and CDR2 YNNKEL (reference sequence). Trimming left V 1 base short and J 7 bases short, with 22 bases between. The CDR3 spans 18 residues. The CDR3 loop reads CASSQANSGLRSIGELFF. The CDR3, as DNA: TGTGCCAGCAGCCAAGCAAACTCCGGACTCCGGTCTATCGGGGAGCTGTTTTTT.

This chain joins TRBV5-1 and TRBJ2-7; 8 bases line up with TRBD2. CDR1 is SGHRS, CDR2 YFSETQ, per germline. There are 18 residues in the CDR3. J was trimmed by 5 bases and V by 0 bases; bases with no gene match: 16. In DNA, the CDR3 is TGCGCCAGCAGCTTGGGGACTAGCCCCGTTTCGGGTTGGGACGAGCAGTACTTC. Protein product: CASSLGTSPVSGWDEQYF.

The V gene is TRBV11-2, the J gene TRBJ2-1; 8 bases are a match to TRBD2. CDR1 and CDR2 from the germline V gene are SGHAT and FQNNGV. The CDR3 totals 18 residues. After removal of 2 bases from V and 0 bases from J, the junction contained 9 bases not matched to a gene. CDR3 sequence reads: CASSLIPSGSISYNEQFF. In DNA, the CDR3 is TGTGCCAGCAGCTTAATACCTAGCGGGTCGATCTCCTACAATGAGCAGTTCTTC.

The V gene is TRBV7-2, the J gene TRBJ2-5, with TRBD2 identical over 7 bases. Unmatched junction bases numbered 3, after V lost 5 bases and J lost 0 bases. This CDR3 is 14 amino acids long. Germline V lookup: CDR1 SGHTA, CDR2 FQGNSA. For the CDR3, the DNA is TGTGCCAGCAGCCTAACTAGCGACCAAGAGACCCAGTACTTC. Protein: CASSLTSDQETQYF.

The V gene is TRBV10-3, the J gene TRBJ2-7, with 9 bases identical to TRBD2. The CDR3 is 15 residues long. Unmatched junction bases numbered 11, after V lost 6 bases and J lost 5 bases. Germline CDR1 and CDR2: ENHRY and SYGVKD. CDR3 sequence: CAISGQGLAPHEQYF. CDR3 nucleotides: TGTGCCATCAGCGGGCAGGGACTAGCTCCTCACGAGCAGTACTTC.

CDR3 nucleotide sequence: TGTGCCAGCACCTGGCGGGCGGGGAACACTGAAGCTTTCTTT. Translated: CASTWRAGNTEAFF. The chain combines TRBV6-5 with TRBJ1-1; no reliable D call. Trimming stripped 7 bases from V and 1 base from J, with 13 bases between. Germline V gene data show CDR1 as MNHEY and CDR2 as SVGAGI. The CDR3 spans 14 residues.

This chain connects TRBV15 to TRBJ2-1; TRBD2 matches 8 bases. V was pared by 3 bases and J by 0 bases, with 4 bases of the junction left unmatched. This CDR3 is built from 16 residues. From germline, CDR1 is LNHNV and CDR2 YYDKDF (reference sequence). CDR3 sequence: CATSRKRESSYNEQFF. The CDR3 DNA follows: TGTGCCACCAGCAGGAAGCGGGAGAGCTCCTACAATGAGCAGTTCTTC.

V and J are TRBV6-6 and TRBJ2-4; TRBD1 is a possible D gene (6 bases). Germline V lookup: CDR1 MNHNY, CDR2 SVGAGI (reference sequence). The CDR3 has 14 residues. Trimming removed 7 bases from V and 3 bases from J, with 13 bases in between. The CDR3 is CASIRGGDKNIQYF. The CDR3 DNA is TGTGCCAGCATCAGAGGGGGAGACAAAAACATTCAGTACTTC.

This clone was counted once. V usage is TRBV9 and J usage is TRBJ1-2; possible D gene TRBD1, 6 bases. Germline CDR1 and CDR2: SGDLS and YYNGEE. This CDR3 is 15 amino acids long. The V and J ends lost 4 bases and 2 bases respectively, with 15 bases between them. The DNA for the CDR3 is TGTGCCAGCAGCCACCCTGAGGGGGTAAACTATGGCTACACCTTC. Translating it yields CASSHPEGVNYGYTF.